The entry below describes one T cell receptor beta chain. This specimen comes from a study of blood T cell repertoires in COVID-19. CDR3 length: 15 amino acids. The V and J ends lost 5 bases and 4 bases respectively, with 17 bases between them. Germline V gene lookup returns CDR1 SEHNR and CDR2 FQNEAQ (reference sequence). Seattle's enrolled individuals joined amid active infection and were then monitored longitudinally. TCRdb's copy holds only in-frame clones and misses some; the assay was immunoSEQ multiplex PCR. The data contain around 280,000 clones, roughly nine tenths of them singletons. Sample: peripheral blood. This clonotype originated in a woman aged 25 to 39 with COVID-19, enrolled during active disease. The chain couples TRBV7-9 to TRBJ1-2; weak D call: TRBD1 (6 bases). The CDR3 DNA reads TGTGCCAGCAGCACCTCAGGGGCGGCCTTCTATGGCTACACCTTC. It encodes CASSTSGAAFYGYTF.